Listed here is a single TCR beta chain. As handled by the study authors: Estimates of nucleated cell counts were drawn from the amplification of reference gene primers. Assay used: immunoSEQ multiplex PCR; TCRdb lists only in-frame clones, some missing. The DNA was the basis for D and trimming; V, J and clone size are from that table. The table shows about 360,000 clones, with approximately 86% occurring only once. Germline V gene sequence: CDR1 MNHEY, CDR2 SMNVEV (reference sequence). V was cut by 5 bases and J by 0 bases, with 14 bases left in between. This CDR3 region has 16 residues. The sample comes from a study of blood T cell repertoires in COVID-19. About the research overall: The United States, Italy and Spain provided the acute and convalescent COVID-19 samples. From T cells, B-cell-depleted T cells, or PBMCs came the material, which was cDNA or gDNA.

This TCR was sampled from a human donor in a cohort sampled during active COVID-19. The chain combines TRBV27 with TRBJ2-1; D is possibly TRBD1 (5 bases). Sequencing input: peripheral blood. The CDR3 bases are TGTGCCAGCAGTCCCAGACAGTTGAGCTCCTACAATGAGCAGTTCTTC. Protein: CASSPRQLSSYNEQFF.